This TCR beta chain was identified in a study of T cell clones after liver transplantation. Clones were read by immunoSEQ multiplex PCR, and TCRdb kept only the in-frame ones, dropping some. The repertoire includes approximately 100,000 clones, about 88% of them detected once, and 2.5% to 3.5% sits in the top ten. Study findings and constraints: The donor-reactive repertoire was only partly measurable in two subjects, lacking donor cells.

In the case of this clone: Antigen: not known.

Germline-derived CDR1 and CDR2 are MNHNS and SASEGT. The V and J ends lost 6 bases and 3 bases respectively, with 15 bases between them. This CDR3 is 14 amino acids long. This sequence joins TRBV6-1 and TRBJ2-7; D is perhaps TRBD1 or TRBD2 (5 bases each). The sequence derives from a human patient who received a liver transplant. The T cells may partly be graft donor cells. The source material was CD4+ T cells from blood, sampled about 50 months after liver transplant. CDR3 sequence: CASSGTGRNYEQYF. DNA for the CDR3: TGTGCCAGCAGCGGGACGGGACGGAACTACGAGCAGTACTTC.